The clone carrying this TCR beta chain was seen at least ten times. Time point noted: pre-sensitization, week 0. The treatment: therapeutic diphenylcyclopropenone sensitization with weekly scalp DPC. This entry is derived from a study of human T cells and chemical hapten exposure. Looking at the study overall: Each patch test put 0.01% DPC on the upper back, and results were read at 6 days.

CDR1 and CDR2 from the germline V gene are SGHKS and YYEKEE (reference sequence). The CDR3 totals 14 residues. Trimming shortened V by 3 bases and J by 1 base, and 10 bases separated the two germline ends. Library preparation tagged each individual cDNA molecule with a unique molecular identifier. TCRdb fed the RACE reads into MiXCR, producing one record per CDR3 protein. The sample lists fewer than 300,000 distinct CDR3 sequences; 8.6% were seen once. The V call is TRBV5-5, the J call TRBJ2-5, with D perhaps being TRBD1 or TRBD2 (5 bases each). This sample comprised whole blood, obtained in connection with sensitization to the hapten diphenylcyclopropenone (DPC). The receptor's source is a woman in her forties with alopecia areata. Some clones in this sample may be carry-over from other donors' samples. CDR3 amino acids: CASSWGTPQETQYF. CDR3 coding DNA: TGTGCCAGCAGCTGGGGGACGCCCCAAGAGACCCAGTACTTC.